Presented here are 27 T cell receptor beta chains from one specimen sequenced in a study of blood T cell repertoires in COVID-19. TCRdb's copy holds only in-frame clones and misses some; the assay was immunoSEQ multiplex PCR. This table has 50,000 to 65,000 clones, roughly 76% appearing once. Sequencing was performed on peripheral blood. The receptors derive from a woman aged 60 to 75 with acute or convalescent COVID-19.

The chain recombines TRBV10-1 with TRBJ1-4; D may be TRBD1 (6 bases). This CDR3 spans 13 amino acids. The V end was cut by 4 bases, the J end by 5 bases, with 8 bases between. Germline loops: CDR1 WNHNN, CDR2 SYGVQD (reference sequence). In DNA, the CDR3 is TGCGCCAGCAGTGTCGACAGGAATGAAAAACTGTTTTTT. It codes for CASSVDRNEKLFF.

The V and J genes are TRBV9 and TRBJ2-1; a weak D match, TRBD2 (6 bases). V gave up 0 bases and J gave up 2 bases, with 12 bases separating them. The CDR3 covers 16 residues. Germline V gene data show CDR1 as SGDLS and CDR2 as YYNGEE. The CDR3 sequence: CASSVGSGGAYNEQFF. CDR3 DNA: TGTGCCAGCAGCGTAGGGTCCGGGGGTGCCTACAATGAGCAGTTCTTC.

This chain uses TRBV5-8 with TRBJ1-3; a weak D match, TRBD1 (5 bases). Per the germline V gene, CDR1 is SGHTS and CDR2 is YDEGEE. This CDR3 spans 14 amino acids. V was cut by 1 base and J by 6 bases, with 11 bases left in between. CDR3 sequence: CASSLLGDENTIYF. As DNA, the CDR3 is TGTGCCAGCAGCTTGTTAGGGGATGAAAACACCATATATTTT.

The chain is built from TRBV5-1 and TRBJ1-5; possible D gene TRBD1, 6 bases. V was cut by 4 bases and J by 2 bases, with 10 bases left in between. Germline V CDR1 and CDR2: SGHRS, YFSETQ. CDR3 length: 14 amino acids. In DNA form, the CDR3 reads TGCGCCAGCAGCCCGGACAGCCGCAATCAGCCCCAGCATTTT. Protein: CASSPDSRNQPQHF.

The chain links TRBV10-2 to TRBJ2-1, with 10 bases lining up with TRBD2. Germline V gives CDR1 WSHSY, CDR2 SAAADI. The CDR3 is 17 amino acids. Unmatched junction bases numbered 12, after V lost 2 bases and J lost 8 bases. CDR3 residues: CASSETLFSGGKDEQFF. The CDR3 DNA follows: TGCGCCAGCAGTGAGACCCTATTTAGCGGGGGGAAGGATGAGCAGTTCTTC.

In nucleotides, the CDR3 is TGTGCCAGCAGCCGTAGCGGGAGGGCGTTCGAGCAGTACTTC. It yields the protein CASSRSGRAFEQYF. The chain uses TRBV13 and TRBJ2-7, with TRBD2 identical over 11 bases. CDR1 PRHDT and CDR2 FYEKMQ come from the germline V gene (reference sequence). V was clipped by 5 bases and J by 6 bases; unmatched bases: 6. The CDR3 has 14 amino acids.

This rearrangement joins TRBV3-1 (or the pseudogene TRBV3-2) to TRBJ1-1; 7 bases map to TRBD1. The CDR3 sequence is 14 residues long. V gave up 1 base and J gave up 6 bases; unmatched junction bases: 5. From germline, CDR1 is LGHDT and CDR2 YNNKEL (reference sequence). CDR3 DNA sequence: TGTGCCAGCAGCCAAGGACAGGGAGGCTCTGAAGCTTTCTTT. Protein sequence: CASSQGQGGSEAFF.

The chain combines TRBV6-1 with TRBJ1-5; no definite D call. Germline assignment: CDR1 MNHNS and CDR2 SASEGT. The CDR3 spans 14 residues. V gave up 2 bases and J gave up 7 bases, with 12 bases separating them. In DNA form, the CDR3 reads TGTGCCAGCAGTGAATGGGGAGCTCAACAGCCCCAGCATTTT. It yields the protein CASSEWGAQQPQHF.

This clone was counted only a few times. V is TRBV12-3 or TRBV12-4 and J is TRBJ1-1, with D possibly TRBD1 on 6 matching bases. This CDR3 spans 13 amino acids. Trimming removed 5 bases from V and 7 bases from J, with 14 bases in between. CDR3 DNA sequence: TGTGCCAGCAGTCTAAGACAGGACATTGAAGCTTTCTTT. Residues: CASSLRQDIEAFF.

This clone was picked up one time. This chain connects TRBV5-1 to TRBJ2-7, with 7 bases lining up with TRBD2. Germline CDR1 and CDR2: SGHRS and YFSETQ. This CDR3 contains 16 residues. The ends lost 0 bases at V and 0 bases at J; junction bases unmatched: 6. The CDR3 loop reads CASSLGSGGSSYEQYF. Written as DNA, the CDR3 is TGCGCCAGCAGCTTGGGAAGTGGCGGGAGCTCCTACGAGCAGTACTTC.

This clone has a handful of counts. The rearrangement joins TRBV4-1 to TRBJ2-7; 7 nucleotides agree with TRBD1. V was clipped by 6 bases and J by 0 bases; unmatched bases: 8. The CDR3 loop spans 15 amino acids. CDR1 is MGHRA, CDR2 YSYEKL, per germline. CDR3 nucleotide sequence: TGCGCCAGCAGTCCTCGACAGGGAAGCTCCTACGAGCAGTACTTC. This encodes CASSPRQGSSYEQYF.

The chain is built from TRBV11-2 and TRBJ2-7; 14 nucleotides match TRBD2. With 6 bases clipped from V and 4 bases from J, the junction kept 2 bases outside the gene matches. CDR1 is SGHAT and CDR2 is FQNNGV in the germline V gene. The CDR3 is 14 residues long. CDR3 residues: CASRTSGGEYEQYF. The CDR3, as DNA: TGTGCCAGCAGGACTAGCGGGGGGGAGTACGAGCAGTACTTC. The full variable domain, with the rest looked up from reference TRBV11-2 and TRBJ2-7, is EAGVAQSPRYKIIEKRQSVAFWCNPISGHATLYWYQQILGQGPKLLIQFQNNGVVDDSQLPKDRFSAERLKGVDSTLKIQPAKLEDSAVYLCASRTSGGEYEQYFGPGTRLTVT.

The J gene is TRBJ1-1, the V gene TRBV29-1, with D unclear. Germline CDR1 and CDR2: SQVTM and ANQGSEA. The V and J ends lost 5 bases and 2 bases respectively, with 15 bases between them. CDR3 size: 14 residues. CDR3 amino acids: CSVISGISNTEAFF. CDR3 in DNA: TGCAGCGTTATCTCGGGGATTAGTAACACTGAAGCTTTCTTT. Supplemented by reference TRBV29-1 and TRBJ1-1, the full variable domain reads SAVISQKPSRDICQRGTSLTIQCQVDSQVTMMFWYRQQPGQSLTLIATANQGSEATYESGFVIDKFPISRPNLTFSTLTVSNMSPEDSSIYLCSVISGISNTEAFFGQGTRLTVV.

The chain has TRBV7-2 and TRBJ2-1; the match to TRBD2 covers 7 bases. In germline, CDR1 is SGHTA, CDR2 FQGNSA. The CDR3 covers 14 residues. V shed 4 bases and J 9 bases; nucleotides not matched to a gene: 9. The DNA for the CDR3 is TGTGCCAGCAGCTCAGATAACGGGGGGTTTGAGCAGTTCTTC. Translation: CASSSDNGGFEQFF. The variable domain in full, completed from reference TRBV7-2 and TRBJ2-1, reads GAGVSQSPSNKVTEKGKDVELRCDPISGHTALYWYRQSLGQGLEFLIYFQGNSAPDKSGLPSDRFSAERTGGSVSTLTIQRTQQEDSAVYLCASSSDNGGFEQFFGPGTRLTVL.

This sequence joins TRBV29-1 and TRBJ1-2; 8 bases fit TRBD1. This CDR3 has 14 amino acids. With 3 bases clipped from V and 6 bases from J, the junction kept 9 bases outside the gene matches. CDR1 SQVTM and CDR2 ANQGSEA come from the germline V gene. This CDR3 is CSVERGAGGHGYTF. The CDR3 coding sequence is TGCAGCGTTGAGAGGGGGGCAGGGGGCCATGGCTACACCTTC.

The V and J genes are TRBV15 and TRBJ2-3, with TRBD1 matching 7 bases. V shed 4 bases, J shed 4 bases, and the junction held 5 bases outside the gene matches. Germline V gene sequence: CDR1 LNHNV, CDR2 YYDKDF (reference sequence). There are 14 residues in the CDR3. Here the CDR3 DNA reads TGTGCCACCAGCAAAAGGGGGCTGGCAGATACGCAGTATTTT. It is translated as CATSKRGLADTQYF.

The chain carries TRBV30 and TRBJ1-3, with D unclear. V was pared by 4 bases and J by 0 bases, with 7 bases between. CDR3 length equals 13 residues. In germline, CDR1 is GTSNPN, CDR2 SVGIG (reference sequence). The CDR3 DNA sequence: TGTGCCTGGATGTCAGGCTCTGGAAACACCATATATTTT. Encoded protein: CAWMSGSGNTIYF.

V and J are TRBV2 and TRBJ1-5, with D perhaps TRBD1 (5 bases). Germline CDR1 reads SNHLY; CDR2 reads FYNNEI. The CDR3 spans 16 residues. The V end lost 4 bases, the J end lost 0 bases, and 13 bases lay between the germline ends. CDR3 sequence (DNA): TGTGCCAGCAGTGTAGTACAGGACTATAGCAATCAGCCCCAGCATTTT. Protein: CASSVVQDYSNQPQHF.

This rearrangement joins TRBV2 to TRBJ1-5; D possibly corresponds to TRBD1 (6 bases). The CDR3 totals 17 residues. Germline V gives CDR1 SNHLY, CDR2 FYNNEI. The germline V and J ends were trimmed by 5 bases and 0 bases, with 17 bases remaining between them. CDR3 loop: CASSSRDTLYSNQPQHF. The DNA for the CDR3 is TGTGCCAGCAGTAGCCGGGACACCCTCTATAGCAATCAGCCCCAGCATTTT.

The sample holds a few counts of this clone. Other nucleotide sequences from this sample produce the same CDR3. J is TRBJ1-3 and V is TRBV5-1; D perhaps matches TRBD1 (6 bases). Trimming left V 0 bases short and J 3 bases short, with 10 bases between. This CDR3 contains 15 residues. Germline V gene sequence: CDR1 SGHRS, CDR2 YFSETQ. As DNA, the CDR3 is TGCGCCAGCAGCTTGGACCCAGGGGATGGAAACACCATATATTTT. It is translated as CASSLDPGDGNTIYF. Filled out from reference TRBV5-1 and TRBJ1-3, the complete variable domain reads KAGVTQTPRYLIKTRGQQVTLSCSPISGHRSVSWYQQTPGQGLQFLFEYFSETQRNKGNFPGRFSGRQFSNSRSEMNVSTLELGDSALYLCASSLDPGDGNTIYFGEGSWLTVV.

The V and J genes are TRBV20-1 and TRBJ2-1; D may be TRBD1 (5 bases). The CDR3 runs 11 residues. V was shortened by 5 bases and J by 5 bases, with 7 bases between the two germline ends. The V gene's germline CDR1 is DFQATT and CDR2 SNEGSKA (reference sequence). The CDR3 protein is CSASGNNEQFF. CDR3 nucleotides: TGCAGTGCTTCAGGGAACAATGAGCAGTTCTTC.

In this sample, this clone turned up a few times. This chain connects TRBV6-5 to TRBJ2-7, with 9 bases lining up with TRBD2. Unmatched junction bases numbered 7, after V lost 7 bases and J lost 0 bases. This CDR3 has 15 amino acids. Germline loops: CDR1 MNHEY, CDR2 SVGAGI. CDR3 loop: CASTQTSGGSYEQYF. DNA of the CDR3: TGTGCCAGCACCCAGACTAGCGGAGGCTCCTACGAGCAGTACTTC.

The chain links TRBV7-2 to TRBJ1-5, with 10 positions matching TRBD1. The V segment lost 3 bases and the J segment 3 bases; nucleotides outside the gene matches: 14. The CDR3 is 19 residues long. Germline CDR1 reads SGHTA; CDR2 reads FQGNSA. CDR3 DNA sequence: TGTGCCAGCAGCTTGGTCCCTGGTCCCGGGACAGGGGACAATCAGCCCCAGCATTTT. Protein product: CASSLVPGPGTGDNQPQHF.

The chain employs TRBV28 and TRBJ1-4; 7 nucleotides agree with TRBD1. V shed 4 bases and J 4 bases; nucleotides not matched to a gene: 3. The CDR3 has 14 amino acids. CDR1 and CDR2 (germline): MDHEN, SYDVKM. Written as DNA, the CDR3 is TGTGCCAGCAGTTCCGGGACAGTTAATGAAAAACTGTTTTTT. This gives the protein CASSSGTVNEKLFF.

The V and J genes are TRBV3-1 (or the pseudogene TRBV3-2) and TRBJ2-2, with 7 bases aligning to TRBD1. CDR1 LGHDT and CDR2 YNNKEL come from the germline V gene (reference sequence). CDR3 length equals 16 residues. Unmatched junction bases numbered 6, after V lost 2 bases and J lost 3 bases. The CDR3 DNA is TGTGCCAGCAGCCAAATTTCGGGGACAGACACCGGGGAGCTGTTTTTT. It codes for CASSQISGTDTGELFF.

The J gene is TRBJ2-1, the V gene TRBV7-3, with a tentative D call TRBD1 (6 bases). This CDR3 is built from 14 residues. Germline V gene sequence: CDR1 SGHTA, CDR2 FQGTGA. V lost 3 bases and J 15 bases, leaving 21 bases between the germline ends. CDR3 protein: CASSLNQDSPNRFF. For the CDR3, the DNA is TGTGCCAGCAGCTTGAATCAGGACAGTCCTAATAGGTTCTTC. The full variable domain, rest sourced from reference TRBV7-3 and TRBJ2-1, is GAGVSQTPSNKVTEKGKYVELRCDPISGHTALYWYRQSLGQGPEFLIYFQGTGAADDSGLPNDRFFAVRPEGSVSTLKIQRTERGDSAVYLCASSLNQDSPNRFFGPGTRLTVL.

This clone has more than one count but fewer than ten. The chain carries TRBV6-6 and TRBJ2-7, with 8 bases aligning to TRBD2. The V segment lost 5 bases and the J segment 2 bases; nucleotides outside the gene matches: 8. The CDR3 sequence is 15 residues long. Germline V lookup: CDR1 MNHNY, CDR2 SVGAGI (reference sequence). The CDR3 DNA is TGTGCCAGCAGTCCCCAGCGGGGGAACACCTACGAGCAGTACTTC. Protein: CASSPQRGNTYEQYF.